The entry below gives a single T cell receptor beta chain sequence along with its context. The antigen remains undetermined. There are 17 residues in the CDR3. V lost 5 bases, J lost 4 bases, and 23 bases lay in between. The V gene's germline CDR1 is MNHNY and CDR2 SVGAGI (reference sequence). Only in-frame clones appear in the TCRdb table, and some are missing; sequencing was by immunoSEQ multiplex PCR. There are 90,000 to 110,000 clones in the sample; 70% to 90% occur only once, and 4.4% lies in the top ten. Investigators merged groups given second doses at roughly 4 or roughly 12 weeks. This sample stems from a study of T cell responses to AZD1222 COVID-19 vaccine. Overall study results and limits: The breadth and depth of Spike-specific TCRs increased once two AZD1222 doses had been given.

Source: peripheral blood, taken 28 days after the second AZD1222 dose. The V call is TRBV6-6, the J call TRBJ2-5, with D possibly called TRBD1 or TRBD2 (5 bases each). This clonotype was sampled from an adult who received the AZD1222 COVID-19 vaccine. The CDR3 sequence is CASSRRRTGTSSETQYF. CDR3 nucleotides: TGTGCCAGCAGTCGCAGAAGAACCGGGACCTCCTCAGAGACCCAGTACTTC.